What follows describes a single T cell receptor (beta chain). Its antigen is as yet unknown. This entry comes from a study of CD8+ T cells in alopecia areata. Described treatment: oral pan-JAK inhibitor, 5-10 mg twice daily. Sampling of alopecia areata patients yielded lesional scalp punch biopsies as well as peripheral blood. The CDR3 is 14 amino acids. The V segment lost 3 bases and the J segment 5 bases; nucleotides outside the gene matches: 7. Germline V CDR1 and CDR2: SQVTM, ANQGSEA. Reverse transcription of extracted RNA yielded cDNA, which provided the sequencing template. The data were produced by immunoSEQ multiplex PCR, yet TCRdb's version contains in-frame clones alone and is incomplete. The sample lists 200,000 to 250,000 clones, around three fifths occurring once. Study-level findings and limits: Sequencing of scalp samples also captures resident alphabeta T cells of normal skin.

This clonotype originated in a human donor with alopecia areata. Sequencing used CD4+ T cells sorted from blood, obtained at week 4, from a patient treated with tofacitinib. The chain combines TRBV29-1 with TRBJ2-3, with 8 bases that match TRBD1. The CDR3 DNA is TGCAGCGTTGACCAGCAGGGGGCTTTAGATACGCAGTATTTT. Translation: CSVDQQGALDTQYF.